This TCR beta chain was documented in a study of T cell responses to AZD1222 COVID-19 vaccine. This clone was seen just once. The method was immunoSEQ multiplex PCR; TCRdb's version includes in-frame clones alone and lacks a portion of them. This repertoire shows about 140,000 clones, around 93% found once; its top ten account for roughly 7%. The CDR3 consists of 14 residues. CDR1 MNHNY and CDR2 SVGAGI come from the germline V gene (reference sequence). Trimming stripped 2 bases from V and 6 bases from J, with 11 bases between. The chain carries TRBV6-6 and TRBJ1-5; D is unresolved. The sample in question was peripheral blood, obtained 28 days after the second AZD1222 dose. This receptor was taken from an adult who received the AZD1222 COVID-19 vaccine. The CDR3 protein is CASSYPLISQPQHF. CDR3 DNA: TGTGCCAGCAGTTACCCCCTGATATCTCAGCCCCAGCATTTT.